Listed here are 32 T cell receptor beta chains from one sample, sequenced in a study of cytomegalovirus exposure and HLA in healthy donors. Clones were sequenced by immunoSEQ multiplex PCR, and TCRdb holds only the in-frame ones, with some missing. This sample has about 56,000 clones; 90% to 95% occur once, and the top ten carry 1.1%. What was sequenced was PBMCs. The source is a man between 18 and 35 years old in good health and CMV-seronegative.

This CDR3 reads CATGIRFTDTQYF. CDR3 sequence (DNA): TGTGCCACGGGTATCAGGTTTACAGATACGCAGTATTTT. The rearrangement uses TRBV15 and TRBJ2-3; D is unresolved. This CDR3 is 13 amino acids long. V lost 9 bases and J lost 3, with 13 bases in between. Germline V gene data show CDR1 as LNHNV and CDR2 as YYDKDF (reference sequence). Combining the CDR3 with reference TRBV15 and TRBJ2-3 gives the whole variable domain DAMVIQNPRYQVTQFGKPVTLSCSQTLNHNVMYWYQQKSSQAPKLLFHYYDKDFNNEADTPDNFQSRRPNTSFCFLDIRSPGLGDTAMYLCATGIRFTDTQYFGPGTRLTVL.

The chain couples TRBV6-5 to TRBJ1-1; 9 nucleotides align to TRBD1. CDR1 is MNHEY and CDR2 is SVGAGI in the germline V gene. Trimming took 7 bases from V and 4 from J; bases not matched to a gene: 10. CDR3 length equals 15 residues. The DNA of the CDR3 is TGTGCCAGCATTCGAGACAGGGGGTTTGTCACTGAAGCTTTCTTT. This encodes CASIRDRGFVTEAFF.

As for this clone: One end of the junction varies from germline; a read error may be responsible. The chain joins TRBV7-7 to TRBJ2-1, with D possibly being TRBD1 (5 bases). This CDR3 spans 14 amino acids. CDR1 is SSHAT, CDR2 FNYEAQ, per germline (reference sequence). CDR3 DNA: TGTGCTAGCAGCCCAGGGCATGGGTACAATGAGCAGTTCTTC. Encoded protein: CASSPGHGYNEQFF.

Only one count was recorded for this clone. This sequence joins TRBV7-2 and TRBJ2-1; TRBD2 agrees at 7 bases. CDR1 is SGHTA, CDR2 FQGNSA, per germline. The trim removed 6 bases at V and 0 bases at J, leaving 5 bases unmatched. This CDR3 spans 15 amino acids. The CDR3 sequence: CASRRGRGSYNEQFF. The DNA for the CDR3 is TGTGCCAGCAGACGGGGGAGGGGCTCCTACAATGAGCAGTTCTTC.

The chain is built from TRBV15 and TRBJ2-1; tentatively, D is TRBD2 (6 bases). Germline values: CDR1 LNHNV, CDR2 YYDKDF (reference sequence). This CDR3 is 15 amino acids long. V was shortened by 1 base and J by 5 bases, with 12 bases between the two germline ends. CDR3: CATSRAAGSNNEQFF. The CDR3 nucleotides read TGTGCCACCAGCAGAGCGGCGGGATCGAACAATGAGCAGTTCTTC.

This clone is medium-sized (0.01 to 0.1%) within its sample. The rearrangement joins TRBV15 to TRBJ2-3; 7 bases map to TRBD2. V shed 0 bases, J shed 2 bases, and the junction held 8 bases outside the gene matches. This CDR3 is 17 amino acids long. Germline loops: CDR1 LNHNV, CDR2 YYDKDF (reference sequence). The CDR3 sequence is CATSRDRLAAATDTQYF. CDR3 DNA: TGTGCCACCAGCAGAGATCGGCTAGCGGCGGCCACAGATACGCAGTATTTT.

The rearrangement uses TRBV4-2 and TRBJ2-1; 10 bases match TRBD2. Germline CDR1 and CDR2: LGHNA and YNFKEQ. The trim removed 1 base at V and 0 bases at J, leaving 6 bases unmatched. The CDR3 sequence is 18 residues long. CDR3 in DNA: TGTGCCAGCAGCCAAGGATCGGCTAGCGGGAGCTCCTACAATGAGCAGTTCTTC. Protein: CASSQGSASGSSYNEQFF.

The CDR3 reads CASSSTRTGGSETQYF. DNA of the CDR3: TGTGCCAGCAGCTCTACGCGGACAGGGGGTAGCGAGACCCAGTACTTC. V is TRBV5-4 and J is TRBJ2-5, with 10 bases matching TRBD1. Losses at the gene ends were 3 bases for V and 5 bases for J; bases not matched to a gene: 10. Germline CDR1 reads SGHNT; CDR2 reads YYREEE (reference sequence). The CDR3 is 16 amino acids.

This clone was found once. The chain is built from TRBV10-3 and TRBJ1-2; 9 bases line up with TRBD1. With V trimmed by 3 bases and J by 7 bases, 9 bases remained unmatched. The germline V gene has CDR1 ENHRY and CDR2 SYGVKD. The CDR3 is 15 residues long. The CDR3 reads CAISDPGTGTGGYTF. The CDR3 coding sequence is TGTGCCATCAGTGACCCCGGGACAGGGACAGGTGGCTACACCTTC.

The V call is TRBV6-1, the J call TRBJ1-2; D possibly corresponds to TRBD1 (5 bases). In germline, CDR1 is MNHNS, CDR2 SASEGT. The CDR3 covers 12 residues. V dropped 8 bases and J dropped 5 bases, with 12 bases sitting between them. In DNA, the CDR3 is TGTGCCAGCGCTGACAGTATTTATGGCTACACCTTC. The encoded protein is CASADSIYGYTF.

This clone was seen once. V is TRBV19 and J is TRBJ2-7; 9 bases line up with TRBD2. The germline V gene encodes CDR1 LNHDA and CDR2 SQIVND (reference sequence). The CDR3 has 14 amino acids. With 1 base clipped from V and 9 bases from J, the junction kept 7 bases outside the gene matches. CDR3 bases: TGTGCCAGTAGTATAGGCGGGAGGGCCCCCCGGCAGTACTTC. As protein: CASSIGGRAPRQYF.

The chain uses TRBV4-3 and TRBJ2-1, with 10 bases aligning to TRBD2. J was trimmed by 5 bases and V by 4 bases; bases with no gene match: 8. The V gene's germline CDR1 is LGHNA and CDR2 YSLEER. The CDR3 runs 16 residues. CDR3 amino acids: CASSLALLAGHNEQFF. CDR3 coding DNA: TGCGCCAGCAGCCTCGCGTTACTAGCGGGGCACAATGAGCAGTTCTTC.

The chain has TRBV18 and TRBJ1-5; 9 nucleotides agree with TRBD1. CDR1 KGHSH and CDR2 LQKENI come from the germline V gene. The ends lost 2 bases at V and 4 bases at J; junction bases unmatched: 3. The CDR3 sequence is 15 residues long. CDR3 in DNA: TGTGCCAGCTCACCAGACAGGGGGACTAATCAGCCCCAGCATTTT. The encoded protein is CASSPDRGTNQPQHF. Looking up the rest from reference TRBV18 and TRBJ1-5 gives the full variable domain: NAGVMQNPRHLVRRRGQEARLRCSPMKGHSHVYWYRQLPEEGLKFMVYLQKENIIDESGMPKERFSAEFPKEGPSILRIQQVVRGDSAAYFCASSPDRGTNQPQHFGDGTRLSIL.

V is TRBV4-3 and J is TRBJ2-6; D is perhaps TRBD1 (5 bases). The CDR3 totals 14 residues. V shed 5 bases and J shed 2 bases, with 7 bases lying between them. Germline V gives CDR1 LGHNA, CDR2 YSLEER. The CDR3, as DNA: TGCGCCAGCAGCATCAGGGCTGGGGCCAACGTCCTGACTTTC. It yields the protein CASSIRAGANVLTF.

V is TRBV11-2 and J is TRBJ2-4; D ambiguous. The germline CDR1 and CDR2 sequences are SGHAT and FQNNGV. Trimming left V 5 bases short and J 13 bases short, with 21 bases between. This CDR3 region has 14 residues. The CDR3 bases are TGTGCCAGCAGCCTGGAGCTGGTGGCTAGGCCACAGTACTTC. This sequence encodes CASSLELVARPQYF.

The rearrangement joins TRBV2 to TRBJ2-5; TRBD2 aligns across 11 bases. The length of the CDR3 is 15 residues. The ends lost 5 bases at V and 9 bases at J; junction bases unmatched: 11. Germline V gives CDR1 SNHLY, CDR2 FYNNEI. CDR3 amino acids: CASSQLLAGVFSQYF. CDR3 DNA sequence: TGTGCCAGCAGTCAATTACTAGCGGGAGTGTTTTCCCAGTACTTC.

The V and J genes are TRBV27 and TRBJ2-2; D call uncertain. The germline CDR1 and CDR2 sequences are MNHEY and SMNVEV (reference sequence). The germline V and J ends were trimmed by 2 bases and 0 bases, with 7 bases remaining between them. The CDR3 consists of 15 residues. CDR3 nucleotide sequence: TGTGCCAGCAGTTTAGACGGAGCGAACACCGGGGAGCTGTTTTTT. Its protein is CASSLDGANTGELFF.

The gene calls are TRBV27 and TRBJ2-6; TRBD1 matches 8 bases. The CDR3 covers 17 residues. The germline V gene has CDR1 MNHEY and CDR2 SMNVEV (reference sequence). Trimming cost V 5 bases and J 3 bases; bases outside gene matches: 9. The CDR3 here is CASSPGQGLDGANVLTF. In nucleotides, the CDR3 is TGTGCCAGCAGTCCCGGACAGGGTTTGGATGGGGCCAACGTCCTGACTTTC. Full variable domain (rest looked up from reference TRBV27 and TRBJ2-6): EAQVTQNPRYLITVTGKKLTVTCSQNMNHEYMSWYRQDPGLGLRQIYYSMNVEVTDKGDVPEGYKVSRKEKRNFPLILESPSPNQTSLYFCASSPGQGLDGANVLTFGAGSRLTVL.

The rearrangement uses TRBV27 and TRBJ1-3; D call uncertain. The V end lost 6 bases, the J end lost 4 bases, and 10 bases lay between the germline ends. Looked up from germline, CDR1 is MNHEY and CDR2 is SMNVEV (reference sequence). The CDR3 covers 13 residues. Here the CDR3 reads CASSPKIGNTIYF. In nucleotides, the CDR3 is TGTGCCAGCAGCCCTAAAATCGGAAACACCATATATTTT.

The chain has TRBV15 and TRBJ2-7, with D unclear. V lost 6 bases and J lost 4, with 10 bases in between. The V gene's germline CDR1 is LNHNV and CDR2 YYDKDF (reference sequence). The CDR3 is made up of 12 amino acids. CDR3 nucleotides: TGTGCCACCAGGGCCGGAGAATACGAGCAGTACTTC. Protein sequence: CATRAGEYEQYF. The entire variable domain, with the rest obtained from reference TRBV15 and TRBJ2-7, is as follows: DAMVIQNPRYQVTQFGKPVTLSCSQTLNHNVMYWYQQKSSQAPKLLFHYYDKDFNNEADTPDNFQSRRPNTSFCFLDIRSPGLGDTAMYLCATRAGEYEQYFGPGTRLTVT.

V and J are TRBV5-6 and TRBJ1-5; tentative D call: TRBD1 (6 bases). Germline V gene data show CDR1 as SGHDT and CDR2 as YYEEEE. The CDR3 runs 14 residues. V lost 1 base and J lost 6, with 11 bases in between. CDR3: CASSLRVGAQPQHF. DNA for the CDR3: TGTGCCAGCAGCTTGAGGGTGGGGGCTCAGCCCCAGCATTTT.

The chain combines TRBV27 with TRBJ2-7; 10 positions match TRBD2. With 0 bases clipped from V and 0 bases from J, the junction kept 2 bases outside the gene matches. In germline, CDR1 is MNHEY, CDR2 SMNVEV (reference sequence). CDR3 length equals 16 residues. CDR3: CASSLSGLASSYEQYF. CDR3 bases: TGTGCCAGCAGTTTATCGGGACTAGCGTCCTCCTACGAGCAGTACTTC.

The rearrangement uses TRBV27 and TRBJ2-5; D uncertain. This CDR3 is 15 amino acids long. The germline gives CDR1 MNHEY, CDR2 SMNVEV (reference sequence). Trimming cost V 3 bases and J 1 base, with 12 bases left between them. DNA for the CDR3: TGTGCCAGCAGTTTGTTCGGAGTTCCCCAAGAGACCCAGTACTTC. Its translation is CASSLFGVPQETQYF.

This clone has a handful of counts. This chain connects TRBV6-4 to TRBJ1-5, with D perhaps TRBD1 (5 bases). Trimming removed 2 bases from V and 2 bases from J, with 7 bases in between. This CDR3 comprises 14 residues. The germline CDR1 and CDR2 sequences are MRHNA and SNTAGT. CDR3 in amino acids: CASSDGGGNQPQHF. The CDR3 nucleotides read TGTGCCAGCAGTGACGGGGGGGGCAATCAGCCCCAGCATTTT.

This chain connects TRBV13 to TRBJ1-2, with D possibly matching TRBD1 (6 bases). Germline CDR1 reads PRHDT; CDR2 reads FYEKMQ (reference sequence). V was pared by 2 bases and J by 4 bases, with 11 bases between. The CDR3 extends over 14 amino acids. The CDR3 coding sequence is TGTGCCAGCAGCTTAAACAGGGACGCCTATGGCTACACCTTC. Amino acids: CASSLNRDAYGYTF.

The genes are TRBV6-4 and TRBJ1-5; perhaps TRBD1 as D (5 bases). V gave up 9 bases and J gave up 6 bases, with 27 bases separating them. This CDR3 has 17 amino acids. Germline CDR1 is MRHNA and CDR2 is SNTAGT. The CDR3 bases are TGTGCCAGTAACAACTATACAGGTTTTTCTTACTCTCAGCCCCAGCATTTT. It yields the protein CASNNYTGFSYSQPQHF.

V and J are TRBV9 and TRBJ2-5; 11 bases map to TRBD2. The V gene's germline CDR1 is SGDLS and CDR2 YYNGEE. The CDR3 runs to 15 residues. V lost 3 bases and J lost 4; bases outside the gene matches: 5. The CDR3 DNA reads TGTGCCAGCAGCGCGACGGGACTAGCGGTAGAGACCCAGTACTTC. It encodes CASSATGLAVETQYF.

This chain links TRBV14 with TRBJ1-1; D is unresolved. The CDR3 has 15 residues. The V gene's germline CDR1 is SGHDN and CDR2 FVKESK. V was trimmed by 2 bases and J by 0 bases, leaving 10 bases between them. The DNA of the CDR3 is TGTGCCAGCAGCCAAACTGTTACGGTGAACACTGAAGCTTTCTTT. This translates into CASSQTVTVNTEAFF.

The V gene is TRBV6-1, the J gene TRBJ2-5; 7 bases are shared with TRBD2. Germline values: CDR1 MNHNS, CDR2 SASEGT. Trimming cost V 5 bases and J 3 bases; bases outside gene matches: 6. The CDR3 totals 14 residues. CDR3 loop: CASSLLANEETQYF. As DNA, the CDR3 is TGTGCCAGCAGTTTACTAGCGAACGAAGAGACCCAGTACTTC.

V and J are TRBV11-2 and TRBJ2-4, with a possible D match to TRBD2 (5 bases). The germline CDR1 and CDR2 sequences are SGHAT and FQNNGV. Deletions cut 5 bases from V and 9 bases from J, with 11 bases between. The CDR3 has 12 residues. The CDR3 loop is CASSPGGVIQYF. The DNA for the CDR3 is TGTGCCAGCAGCCCCGGAGGTGTCATTCAGTACTTC.

This rearrangement joins TRBV6-5 to TRBJ2-7; 9 nucleotides match TRBD1. Germline CDR1 reads MNHEY; CDR2 reads SVGAGI. The junction had 6 bases not matched to a gene; V was cut back by 6 bases and J by 0 bases. This CDR3 has 15 residues. The CDR3 loop reads CASSMTGGISYEQYF. The CDR3 DNA sequence: TGTGCCAGCAGCATGACAGGGGGAATCTCCTACGAGCAGTACTTC.

The V and J genes are TRBV4-3 and TRBJ2-3, with TRBD2 identical over 9 bases. The V segment lost 3 bases and the J segment 1 base; nucleotides outside the gene matches: 5. This CDR3 comprises 16 residues. From germline, CDR1 is LGHNA and CDR2 YSLEER. The DNA for the CDR3 is TGCGCCAGCAGCCAGTTAGCGGGAGTGGGCACAGATACGCAGTATTTT. Translation gives CASSQLAGVGTDTQYF.